This T cell receptor beta chain was documented in a study of blood T cells in healthy people across ages. Trimming took 8 bases from V and 3 from J; bases not matched to a gene: 9. The CDR3 has 14 residues. Germline V gives CDR1 MNHEY, CDR2 SMNVEV (reference sequence). This clonotype has more than one count but fewer than ten. Its matching antigen is unknown. A second PCR, run for about 6 to 11 cycles, used a sample-barcoded 5' primer plus a J-beta primer mix. One entry per CDR3 protein, called by TCRdb with MiXCR from the 5' RACE reads. The data hold more than 1,400,000 distinct CDR3 sequences, with 35% to 45% observed a single time. Whole-study results and caveats: Researchers judged that diversity estimates from one million T cells fell short of true values.

Each donor was a healthy Caucasian individual from Russia, aged 6 to 90. The receptor was derived from a woman aged 18-35 years in good health. The sample comprised blood. This sequence joins TRBV27 and TRBJ2-7; 8 bases match TRBD2. As DNA, the CDR3 is TGTGCCAGCCGAGCGGGGGCCGAATACTACGAGCAGTACTTC. Translating gives CASRAGAEYYEQYF.